One and the same sample provided the 30 T cell receptor beta chains below, sequenced in a study of OX40 agonist ivuxolimab in advanced cancers. The method was immunoSEQ multiplex PCR; TCRdb's version includes in-frame clones alone and lacks a portion of them. Of tens of thousands of clones in the sample, approximately 81% were seen once. The sequencing here drew on CD4+ or CD8+ T cells sorted from blood, taken in a trial of the OX40 agonist ivuxolimab. The source is an adult with an advanced solid tumor such as melanoma, head and neck, liver or kidney cancer.

This rearrangement joins TRBV7-2 to TRBJ2-3; 10 bases map to TRBD2. There are 15 residues in the CDR3. V was clipped by 6 bases and J by 1 base; unmatched bases: 4. Germline CDR1 SGHTA, CDR2 FQGNSA. CDR3 in amino acids: CASRLTSGGTDTQYF. The CDR3 DNA follows: TGTGCCAGCAGACTTACTAGCGGGGGCACAGATACGCAGTATTTT.

V usage is TRBV15 and J usage is TRBJ1-5; 8 bases are a match to TRBD1. Germline CDR1 is LNHNV and CDR2 is YYDKDF (reference sequence). CDR3 length equals 13 residues. J lost 7 bases, V lost 4 bases, and 3 bases had no gene match. The CDR3 coding sequence is TGTGCCACCAGCACACAGGGGGTCCAGCCCCAGCATTTT. Its translation: CATSTQGVQPQHF. The full variable domain, in which reference TRBV15 and TRBJ1-5 provide the parts outside the CDR3, is DAMVIQNPRYQVTQFGKPVTLSCSQTLNHNVMYWYQQKSSQAPKLLFHYYDKDFNNEADTPDNFQSRRPNTSFCFLDIRSPGLGDTAMYLCATSTQGVQPQHFGDGTRLSIL.

Only one count was recorded for this clone. CDR3 DNA sequence: TGTGCCAGCAGCTCCAGGGGGGGCGCGGATGGAAACACCATATATTTT. Protein: CASSSRGGADGNTIYF. The V gene is TRBV7-9, the J gene TRBJ1-3; TRBD1 matches at 7 bases. The CDR3 length is 16 residues. CDR1 is SEHNR and CDR2 is FQNEAQ in the germline V gene (reference sequence). Germline trimming cut 4 bases from V and 3 bases from J; bases unmatched to any gene: 9.

CDR3 coding DNA: TGTGCCAGCAGCCAAGACGGGGGGCCCGAGCAGTACTTC. Residues: CASSQDGGPEQYF. The rearrangement joins TRBV4-2 to TRBJ2-7, with D perhaps matching TRBD2 (7 bases). Germline-derived CDR1 and CDR2 are LGHNA and YNFKEQ. This CDR3 contains 13 residues. Trimming took 0 bases from V and 6 from J, leaving 9 bases between them.

The J gene is TRBJ2-1, the V gene TRBV27, with TRBD2 as a possible D gene (6 bases). Between the trimmed V and J ends, which lost 2 bases and 0 bases, there was a span of 11 bases. Per germline, CDR1 MNHEY and CDR2 SMNVEV (reference sequence). The CDR3 is 16 amino acids. The CDR3 loop reads CASSLISGSSYNEQFF. CDR3 bases: TGTGCCAGCAGTTTAATTAGCGGAAGCTCCTACAATGAGCAGTTCTTC.

The chain couples TRBV6-5 to TRBJ2-2; D remains ambiguous. The CDR3 is 13 amino acids. The germline CDR1 and CDR2 sequences are MNHEY and SVGAGI. The V gene lost 0 bases and the J gene lost 7 bases, with 6 bases spanning the gap. For the CDR3, the DNA is TGTGCCAGCAGTTACTCGGGTGTCGGGGAGCTGTTTTTT. Protein sequence: CASSYSGVGELFF.

This clone turned up a few times. This rearrangement joins TRBV6-5 to TRBJ1-1; D is unclear. This CDR3 comprises 14 residues. CDR1 and CDR2 from the germline V gene are MNHEY and SVGAGI. Trimming removed 5 bases from V and 4 bases from J, with 14 bases in between. DNA of the CDR3: TGTGCCAGCAGTCCGGGAGGAGTGGCCACTGAAGCTTTCTTT. It specifies CASSPGGVATEAFF.

The chain couples TRBV28 to TRBJ2-7; 8 bases agree with TRBD1. This CDR3 has 14 residues. The junction had 4 bases not matched to a gene; V was cut back by 5 bases and J by 1 base. Germline V gene data show CDR1 as MDHEN and CDR2 as SYDVKM. For the CDR3, the DNA is TGTGCCAGCAGTCCATGGACAGGGTCCTACGAGCAGTACTTC. It specifies CASSPWTGSYEQYF.

This clone appeared a single time. The rearrangement links TRBV5-1 to TRBJ2-3, with 12 bases lining up with TRBD2. Trimming took 0 bases from V and 1 from J; bases not matched to a gene: 0. This CDR3 is built from 16 residues. In germline, CDR1 is SGHRS, CDR2 YFSETQ. CDR3 coding DNA: TGCGCCAGCAGCTTGGGACTAGCGGGGGGCACAGATACGCAGTATTTT. Translating it yields CASSLGLAGGTDTQYF.

The J gene is TRBJ2-7, the V gene TRBV27; the D is unclear. This CDR3 spans 14 amino acids. Germline loops: CDR1 MNHEY, CDR2 SMNVEV (reference sequence). V dropped 5 bases and J dropped 3 bases, with 14 bases sitting between them. Here the CDR3 reads CASSPSKGFYEQYF. In DNA, the CDR3 is TGTGCCAGCAGTCCCTCGAAAGGGTTCTACGAGCAGTACTTC.

V is TRBV7-9 and J is TRBJ2-1, with 10 bases aligning to TRBD2. Germline-derived CDR1 and CDR2 are SEHNR and FQNEAQ (reference sequence). The CDR3 is 15 amino acids. Trimming cost V 6 bases and J 8 bases; bases outside gene matches: 10. The CDR3 region is CASRTKRGGLDEQFF. The CDR3 DNA reads as TGTGCCAGCAGGACCAAGCGGGGGGGCCTCGATGAGCAGTTCTTC.

V gene TRBV6-5 combines with J gene TRBJ1-2; D gene ambiguous. In germline, CDR1 is MNHEY, CDR2 SVGAGI. Trimming took off 6 bases at V and 3 bases at J, with 8 bases between the two ends. The CDR3 runs to 12 residues. This CDR3 is CASRRADYGYTF. The CDR3 coding sequence is TGTGCCAGCAGGAGGGCGGACTATGGCTACACCTTC.

A few counts support this clone. This sequence joins TRBV6-1 and TRBJ1-3; D is ambiguous. V lost 3 bases and J lost 2, with 5 bases in between. The CDR3 has 13 residues. From germline, CDR1 is MNHNS and CDR2 SASEGT. The CDR3 sequence: CASSELTGNTIYF. DNA for the CDR3: TGTGCCAGCAGTGAGTTAACTGGAAACACCATATATTTT.

This chain joins TRBV25-1 and TRBJ2-1; either TRBD1 or TRBD2 may fit D (5 bases each). The V gene's germline CDR1 is MGHDK and CDR2 SYGVNS. The CDR3 is 14 amino acids. V was shortened by 8 bases and J by 8 bases, with 19 bases between the two germline ends. The CDR3 region is CASSVAGTLDEQFF. The CDR3 nucleotides are TGTGCCAGCTCGGTGGCAGGGACGCTCGATGAGCAGTTCTTC. Full variable domain (missing parts from reference TRBV25-1 and TRBJ2-1): EADIYQTPRYLVIGTGKKITLECSQTMGHDKMYWYQQDPGMELHLIHYSYGVNSTEKGDLSSESTVSRIRTEHFPLTLESARPSHTSQYLCASSVAGTLDEQFFGPGTRLTVL.

V gene TRBV7-2 combines with J gene TRBJ1-3; no clear D gene. Trimming cost V 8 bases and J 4 bases, with 12 bases left between them. CDR1 SGHTA and CDR2 FQGNSA come from the germline V gene. There are 13 residues in the CDR3. DNA for the CDR3: TGTGCCAGCTTACCATCGGGGGGAAACACCATATATTTT. This sequence encodes CASLPSGGNTIYF.

This clone was observed once. V usage is TRBV13 and J usage is TRBJ2-2; D ambiguous. V lost 3 bases, J lost 2 bases, and 10 bases lay in between. Germline CDR1 is PRHDT and CDR2 is FYEKMQ (reference sequence). CDR3 length equals 15 residues. Here the CDR3 reads CASSLVTVNTGELFF. CDR3 nucleotide sequence: TGTGCCAGCAGCTTGGTAACAGTTAACACCGGGGAGCTGTTTTTT.

The chain links TRBV6-5 to TRBJ2-3, with D possibly being TRBD1 (6 bases). Per germline, CDR1 MNHEY and CDR2 SVGAGI. The V gene lost 2 bases and the J gene lost 4 bases, with 13 bases spanning the gap. The length of the CDR3 is 15 residues. In nucleotides, the CDR3 is TGTGCCAGCAGTTACCTCCGGGACACCGCAGATACGCAGTATTTT. Encoded protein: CASSYLRDTADTQYF.

The chain links TRBV28 to TRBJ1-3; tentative D call: TRBD1 (5 bases). Deletions cut 5 bases from V and 3 bases from J, with 20 bases between. Per germline, CDR1 MDHEN and CDR2 SYDVKM. The CDR3 loop spans 17 amino acids. CDR3 DNA: TGTGCCAGCAGTCCCCCCGGGACTTCATTGGGTGGAAACACCATATATTTT. As protein: CASSPPGTSLGGNTIYF. The whole variable domain, filled in from reference TRBV28 and TRBJ1-3, reads DVKVTQSSRYLVKRTGEKVFLECVQDMDHENMFWYRQDPGLGLRLIYFSYDVKMKEKGDIPEGYSVSREKKERFSLILESASTNQTSMYLCASSPPGTSLGGNTIYFGEGSWLTVV.

V usage is TRBV6-1 and J usage is TRBJ2-2; 9 positions match TRBD1. CDR3 length: 16 amino acids. CDR1 is MNHNS and CDR2 is SASEGT in the germline V gene. V trimming: 3 bases; J trimming: 0 bases; junction bases outside the gene matches: 2. CDR3 in DNA: TGTGCCAGCAGTGAGGACAGGGGTCCGAACACCGGGGAGCTGTTTTTT. Translation gives CASSEDRGPNTGELFF.

This chain links TRBV6-5 with TRBJ2-7, with D perhaps matching TRBD1 (5 bases). Looked up from germline, CDR1 is MNHEY and CDR2 is SVGAGI. Trimming removed 2 bases from V and 6 bases from J, with 17 bases in between. The CDR3 totals 15 residues. CDR3 sequence: CASSYLYRQGSEQYF. The CDR3 DNA is TGTGCCAGCAGTTACCTCTATCGGCAGGGTTCCGAGCAGTACTTC.

This rearrangement joins TRBV19 to TRBJ2-1; weak D call: TRBD2 (6 bases). The germline CDR1 and CDR2 sequences are LNHDA and SQIVND (reference sequence). CDR3 length equals 17 residues. Trimming took off 3 bases at V and 4 bases at J, with 19 bases between the two ends. CDR3 amino acids: CASSITGGDKYYNEQFF. The CDR3 DNA sequence: TGTGCCAGTAGTATCACCGGCGGGGATAAGTATTACAATGAGCAGTTCTTC.

The genes are TRBV5-4 and TRBJ2-1, with D possibly TRBD2 on 6 matching bases. Germline CDR1 reads SGHNT; CDR2 reads YYREEE (reference sequence). Trimming stripped 0 bases from V and 0 bases from J, with 13 bases between. The length of the CDR3 is 17 residues. The CDR3 reads CASSLEASASSYNEQFF. The CDR3 DNA reads TGTGCCAGCAGCTTGGAGGCTAGCGCAAGCTCCTACAATGAGCAGTTCTTC.

This clone was seen a few times. The chain is built from TRBV6-5 and TRBJ1-1; weak D call: TRBD1 (5 bases). V was cut by 2 bases and J by 1 base, with 8 bases left in between. The CDR3 has 14 residues. Germline V CDR1 and CDR2: MNHEY, SVGAGI. The DNA for the CDR3 is TGTGCCAGCAGTTACGGGGGGGGGAACACTGAAGCTTTCTTT. This codes for CASSYGGGNTEAFF.

J is TRBJ1-2 and V is TRBV14; D remains unclear. The CDR3 consists of 15 residues. The germline V and J ends were trimmed by 0 bases and 0 bases, with 8 bases remaining between them. The germline V gene encodes CDR1 SGHDN and CDR2 FVKESK. The CDR3 sequence is CASSQENRANYGYTF. The CDR3 nucleotides are TGTGCCAGCAGCCAAGAAAATAGGGCTAACTATGGCTACACCTTC.

V is TRBV9 and J is TRBJ2-2; 7 bases agree with TRBD1. V lost 0 bases, J lost 3 bases, and 2 bases stayed unmatched. The CDR3 is made up of 15 amino acids. Germline-derived CDR1 and CDR2 are SGDLS and YYNGEE. The CDR3 DNA follows: TGTGCCAGCAGCGTAGCGGGACAGTACACCGGGGAGCTGTTTTTT. It yields the protein CASSVAGQYTGELFF. The entire variable domain, with the rest obtained from reference TRBV9 and TRBJ2-2, is as follows: DSGVTQTPKHLITATGQRVTLRCSPRSGDLSVYWYQQSLDQGLQFLIQYYNGEERAKGNILERFSAQQFPDLHSELNLSSLELGDSALYFCASSVAGQYTGELFFGEGSRLTVL.

The V call is TRBV13, the J call TRBJ1-2; no definite D call. Germline V gives CDR1 PRHDT, CDR2 FYEKMQ (reference sequence). The length of the CDR3 is 15 residues. V dropped 3 bases and J dropped 3 bases, with 14 bases sitting between them. The CDR3 region has the DNA TGTGCCAGCAGCTTCCGGGGTGATAACGACTATGGCTACACCTTC. Its protein product is CASSFRGDNDYGYTF.

This chain connects TRBV10-2 to TRBJ2-7; 8 positions agree with TRBD1. Germline V gene sequence: CDR1 WSHSY, CDR2 SAAADI. There are 15 residues in the CDR3. The V gene end was trimmed by 6 bases and the J gene end by 3 bases; junction bases not matched to a gene: 10. In nucleotides, the CDR3 is TGCGCCAGCAGAGTTTCCCCCGGGACAGGCTACGAGCAGTACTTC. It specifies CASRVSPGTGYEQYF.

This sequence joins TRBV29-1 and TRBJ1-2, with 8 nucleotides matching TRBD1. J gave up 2 bases and V 7 bases, and 6 bases lay outside the gene matches. CDR3 length: 13 amino acids. Germline CDR1 and CDR2: SQVTM and ANQGSEA. Here the CDR3 reads CSGTGGRNYGYTF. DNA of the CDR3: TGCAGCGGCACAGGGGGTAGGAACTATGGCTACACCTTC.

J is TRBJ2-7 and V is TRBV15, with 9 bases lining up with TRBD1. The CDR3 spans 14 residues. Trimming at V came to 5 bases and at J to 3 bases, leaving 5 bases not matched to a gene. Germline CDR1 and CDR2: LNHNV and YYDKDF (reference sequence). CDR3 nucleotide sequence: TGTGCCACCAGCGGGGACAGGGCGAACTACGAGCAGTACTTC. Encoded protein: CATSGDRANYEQYF. The full variable domain, with the rest looked up from reference TRBV15 and TRBJ2-7, is DAMVIQNPRYQVTQFGKPVTLSCSQTLNHNVMYWYQQKSSQAPKLLFHYYDKDFNNEADTPDNFQSRRPNTSFCFLDIRSPGLGDTAMYLCATSGDRANYEQYFGPGTRLTVT.

The rearrangement links TRBV2 to TRBJ2-7; D remains ambiguous. The CDR3 has 14 residues. Trimming stripped 10 bases from V and 3 bases from J, with 19 bases between. Germline V gives CDR1 SNHLY, CDR2 FYNNEI. CDR3 in DNA: TGTGCCACCACGGCATTAGCCGCTGACTACGAGCAGTACTTC. Translating it yields CATTALAADYEQYF.